Listed below are T cell receptor beta chains from one sample, sequenced in a study of T cells in tumors and immune-related adverse events. Assay used: immunoSEQ multiplex PCR; TCRdb lists only in-frame clones, some missing. The top ten clones hold approximately 12% of a sample with hundreds of clones, roughly 94% of them seen once. The sequenced sample was tumor tissue, obtained from a patient treated with anti-PD-1 therapy. The receptors derive from a female donor with metastatic renal cell carcinoma. Both conserved end residues are part of each CDR3. Fields, in order: clone size, V gene, J gene, D gene, CDR3 protein, CDR3 DNA. A D gene is named only where the DNA matches it firmly. The size of a clone is reported for some rows only, either as once, few or many, or as a class for expanded clones.

size: NA
V: TRBV23-1
J: TRBJ1-1
D: NA
CDR3: CASSQIRQAFF
DNA: TGCGCCAGCAGTCAAATACGCCAAGCTTTCTTT

size: NA
V: TRBV12-5
J: TRBJ2-2
D: NA
CDR3: CASGLSGNTGELFF
DNA: TGTGCTAGTGGTTTGTCAGGGAACACCGGGGAGCTGTTTTTT

size: NA
V: TRBV15
J: TRBJ1-1
D: NA
CDR3: CATSRVGLATEAFF
DNA: TGTGCCACCAGCAGGGTTGGGTTGGCCACTGAAGCTTTCTTT

size: NA
V: TRBV7-9
J: TRBJ2-6
D: NA
CDR3: CASSSSTGANVLTF
DNA: TGTGCCAGCAGCAGTAGTACTGGGGCCAACGTCCTGACTTTC

size: NA
V: TRBV27
J: TRBJ2-2
D: NA
CDR3: CASSLSGLSGELFF
DNA: TGTGCCAGCAGTTTATCGGGACTCTCCGGGGAGCTGTTTTTT

size: NA
V: TRBV5-1
J: TRBJ1-2
D: NA
CDR3: CASSLWGYGYTF
DNA: TGCGCCAGCAGCTTGTGGGGCTATGGCTACACCTTC

size: NA
V: TRBV7-7
J: TRBJ2-7
D: NA
CDR3: CASSPSRAGEQYF
DNA: TGTGCTAGCAGCCCTTCCAGGGCGGGCGAGCAGTACTTC

size: NA
V: TRBV2
J: TRBJ2-3
D: NA
CDR3: CASRDDADTQYF
DNA: TGTGCCAGCAGGGATGACGCAGATACGCAGTATTTT

size: NA
V: TRBV28
J: TRBJ1-1
D: NA
CDR3: CASRLGGLNTEAFF
DNA: TGTGCCAGCAGGTTAGGGGGGCTGAACACTGAAGCTTTCTTT

size: NA
V: TRBV27
J: TRBJ2-7
D: TRBD2
CDR3: CASSLSGERDIYEQYF
DNA: TGTGCCAGCAGTTTATCGGGTGAGCGGGATATCTACGAGCAGTACTTC

size: few
V: TRBV2
J: TRBJ2-1
D: TRBD2
CDR3: CASSILAGAPNEQFF
DNA: TGTGCCAGCAGTATACTAGCGGGGGCTCCCAATGAGCAGTTCTTC

size: few
V: TRBV6-6
J: TRBJ1-2
D: NA
CDR3: CASTPDGYGYTF
DNA: TGTGCCAGCACCCCGGACGGCTATGGCTACACCTTC

size: NA
V: TRBV7-8
J: TRBJ1-1
D: NA
CDR3: CASSRRQHLNGEAFF
DNA: TGTGCCAGCAGCAGAAGACAGCACCTGAACGGTGAAGCTTTCTTT

size: NA
V: TRBV4-1
J: TRBJ1-2
D: NA
CDR3: CASSEHLIRSVDYGYTF
DNA: TGCGCCAGCAGTGAGCATCTGATTCGGAGCGTCGACTATGGCTACACCTTC

size: NA
V: TRBV21-1
J: TRBJ1-6
D: NA
CDR3: CASSKVGREHSPLHF
DNA: TGTGCCAGCAGCAAAGTAGGGCGAGAACATTCACCCCTCCACTTT

size: NA
V: TRBV6-1
J: TRBJ1-2
D: NA
CDR3: CASSLAVIGYTF
DNA: TGTGCCAGCAGTCTGGCCGTCATCGGCTACACCTTC

size: NA
V: TRBV19
J: TRBJ2-7
D: NA
CDR3: CASMGGAAYEQYF
DNA: TGTGCCAGTATGGGCGGAGCGGCCTACGAGCAGTACTTC

size: NA
V: TRBV19
J: TRBJ1-1
D: NA
CDR3: CASSIEPGGGTEAFF
DNA: TGTGCCAGTAGTATTGAGCCGGGGGGAGGCACTGAAGCTTTCTTT

size: NA
V: TRBV5-6
J: TRBJ2-7
D: TRBD2
CDR3: CASSPTAGVYYEQYF
DNA: TGTGCCAGCAGCCCAACAGCGGGAGTTTATTACGAGCAGTACTTC

size: NA
V: TRBV9
J: TRBJ2-5
D: TRBD2
CDR3: CASSVSSGRETQYF
DNA: TGTGCCAGCAGCGTTTCCAGCGGGAGAGAGACCCAGTACTTC

size: NA
V: TRBV6-5
J: TRBJ1-1
D: TRBD1
CDR3: CASSRQQGANTEAFF
DNA: TGTGCCAGCAGTAGGCAACAGGGGGCGAACACTGAAGCTTTCTTT

size: NA
V: TRBV10-2
J: TRBJ1-1
D: TRBD1
CDR3: CASSESAGGDTEAFF
DNA: TGCGCCAGCAGTGAGTCGGCAGGGGGGGACACTGAAGCTTTCTTT

size: once
V: TRBV20-1
J: TRBJ2-3
D: NA
CDR3: CSAREWDTQYF
DNA: TGCAGTGCTAGAGAGTGGGATACGCAGTATTTT

size: NA
V: TRBV30
J: TRBJ2-3
D: NA
CDR3: CAWRSGPSTDTQYF
DNA: TGTGCCTGGAGGTCCGGGCCTAGCACAGATACGCAGTATTTT

size: NA
V: TRBV6-6
J: TRBJ1-2
D: NA
CDR3: CATLLGTSLGYTF
DNA: TGTGCCACCCTACTCGGGACAAGTCTAGGCTACACCTTC

size: few
V: TRBV10-3
J: TRBJ1-5
D: TRBD1
CDR3: CAIGTGDSNQPQHF
DNA: TGTGCCATTGGGACAGGGGATAGCAATCAGCCCCAGCATTTT

size: NA
V: TRBV7-9
J: TRBJ1-2
D: NA
CDR3: CASAPSTAPPQEYGYTF
DNA: TGTGCCAGCGCCCCAAGCACGGCACCACCCCAGGAGTATGGCTACACCTTC

size: NA
V: TRBV13
J: TRBJ2-1
D: NA
CDR3: CASSLEGGPDNEQFF
DNA: TGTGCCAGCAGCTTAGAGGGGGGACCAGACAATGAGCAGTTCTTC

size: NA
V: TRBV19
J: TRBJ1-4
D: NA
CDR3: CASSISWIGEKLFF
DNA: TGTGCCAGTAGTATCTCTTGGATAGGGGAAAAACTGTTTTTT

size: NA
V: TRBV27
J: TRBJ2-5
D: NA
CDR3: CASRGESMGTQYF
DNA: TGTGCCAGCAGGGGAGAGTCAATGGGGACCCAGTACTTC

size: NA
V: TRBV7-9
J: TRBJ2-3
D: TRBD2
CDR3: CASSLAGGSTDTQYF
DNA: TGTGCCAGCAGTTTAGCGGGGGGGAGCACAGATACGCAGTATTTT

size: NA
V: TRBV19
J: TRBJ2-5
D: NA
CDR3: CASSIAGTETQYF
DNA: TGTGCCAGTAGTATAGCCGGGACGGAGACCCAGTACTTC

size: NA
V: TRBV5-1
J: TRBJ2-3
D: TRBD2
CDR3: CASSFGTNTDTQYF
DNA: TGCGCCAGCAGCTTCGGGACTAACACAGATACGCAGTATTTT

size: NA
V: TRBV5-5
J: TRBJ2-7
D: TRBD1
CDR3: CASSSGQDLRLTYEQYF
DNA: TGTGCCAGCAGCTCGGGACAGGATCTGCGTCTCACCTACGAGCAGTACTTC

size: NA
V: TRBV6-5
J: TRBJ2-7
D: TRBD2
CDR3: CASSYGAGGLNYEQYF
DNA: TGTGCCAGCAGTTACGGAGCGGGGGGGCTTAACTACGAGCAGTACTTC

size: NA
V: TRBV13
J: TRBJ1-2
D: NA
CDR3: CASSSRQYGYTF
DNA: TGTGCCAGCAGCTCCCGACAGTATGGCTACACCTTC

size: NA
V: TRBV30
J: TRBJ1-5
D: TRBD1
CDR3: CAWSRGQLNQPQHF
DNA: TGTGCCTGGAGTAGGGGACAGTTAAATCAGCCCCAGCATTTT

size: NA
V: TRBV27
J: TRBJ2-7
D: NA
CDR3: CASRPGSASSYEQYF
DNA: TGTGCCAGCAGGCCTGGGTCCGCAAGCTCCTACGAGCAGTACTTC

size: NA
V: TRBV7-2
J: TRBJ1-5
D: NA
CDR3: CASSLAGGQNNQPQHF
DNA: TGTGCCAGCAGCTTAGCTGGGGGTCAGAACAATCAGCCCCAGCATTTT

size: NA
V: TRBV6-5
J: TRBJ2-1
D: TRBD2
CDR3: CASSRAGVHSNEQFF
DNA: TGTGCCAGCAGCCGAGCGGGAGTACACAGCAATGAGCAGTTCTTC

size: NA
V: TRBV11-2
J: TRBJ2-3
D: NA
CDR3: CASSLGPKSTDTQYF
DNA: TGTGCCAGCAGCTTAGGGCCGAAAAGCACAGATACGCAGTATTTT

size: NA
V: TRBV10-2
J: TRBJ2-1
D: TRBD2
CDR3: CASSATSVEQFF
DNA: TGCGCCAGCAGTGCGACTAGCGTTGAGCAGTTCTTC

size: NA
V: TRBV7-9
J: TRBJ2-3
D: NA
CDR3: CASSQGSDTQYF
DNA: TGTGCCAGCAGTCAGGGGTCAGATACGCAGTATTTT

size: NA
V: TRBV14
J: TRBJ1-2
D: NA
CDR3: CASSHTGVYGYTF
DNA: TGTGCCAGCAGCCATACGGGAGTCTATGGCTACACCTTC

size: NA
V: TRBV18
J: TRBJ1-2
D: NA
CDR3: CASSPGSNYGYTF
DNA: TGTGCCAGCTCCCCAGGTTCTAACTATGGCTACACCTTC

size: NA
V: TRBV5-1
J: TRBJ1-2
D: NA
CDR3: CASGSTRAARLAVRKTYGYTF
DNA: TGCGCCAGCGGATCGACGAGAGCAGCGCGACTGGCGGTTCGAAAGACCTATGGCTACACCTTC

size: NA
V: TRBV7-2
J: TRBJ2-2
D: NA
CDR3: CASSLLLGVGAGELFF
DNA: TGTGCCAGCAGCTTACTCCTGGGAGTAGGGGCCGGGGAGCTGTTTTTT

size: NA
V: TRBV7-9
J: TRBJ1-2
D: NA
CDR3: CASSPGRNYGYTF
DNA: TGTGCCAGCAGTCCGGGACGGAACTATGGCTACACCTTC

size: NA
V: TRBV5-8
J: TRBJ2-3
D: TRBD1
CDR3: CASSKAGTGKPDTQYF
DNA: TGTGCCAGCAGCAAAGCCGGGACAGGGAAGCCAGATACGCAGTATTTT

size: NA
V: TRBV6-5
J: TRBJ2-5
D: TRBD2
CDR3: CASSSPGLAEETQYF
DNA: TGTGCCAGCAGTTCGCCTGGACTAGCGGAAGAGACCCAGTACTTC

size: NA
V: TRBV14
J: TRBJ2-7
D: TRBD2
CDR3: CASSRLGGGSSYEQYF
DNA: TGTGCCAGCAGCCGCCTCGGGGGGGGGAGCTCCTACGAGCAGTACTTC

size: NA
V: TRBV11-3
J: TRBJ1-1
D: NA
CDR3: CASSPRVLREAAFF
DNA: TGTGCCAGCAGCCCCAGGGTATTACGTGAAGCGGCTTTCTTT

size: NA
V: TRBV5-1
J: TRBJ1-4
D: NA
CDR3: CASSFQQGGSEKLFF
DNA: TGCGCCAGCAGCTTCCAACAGGGTGGGAGTGAAAAACTGTTTTTT

size: few
V: TRBV19
J: TRBJ1-6
D: NA
CDR3: CASSLDRNSPLHF
DNA: TGTGCCAGTTCCTTGGACAGAAATTCACCCCTCCACTTT